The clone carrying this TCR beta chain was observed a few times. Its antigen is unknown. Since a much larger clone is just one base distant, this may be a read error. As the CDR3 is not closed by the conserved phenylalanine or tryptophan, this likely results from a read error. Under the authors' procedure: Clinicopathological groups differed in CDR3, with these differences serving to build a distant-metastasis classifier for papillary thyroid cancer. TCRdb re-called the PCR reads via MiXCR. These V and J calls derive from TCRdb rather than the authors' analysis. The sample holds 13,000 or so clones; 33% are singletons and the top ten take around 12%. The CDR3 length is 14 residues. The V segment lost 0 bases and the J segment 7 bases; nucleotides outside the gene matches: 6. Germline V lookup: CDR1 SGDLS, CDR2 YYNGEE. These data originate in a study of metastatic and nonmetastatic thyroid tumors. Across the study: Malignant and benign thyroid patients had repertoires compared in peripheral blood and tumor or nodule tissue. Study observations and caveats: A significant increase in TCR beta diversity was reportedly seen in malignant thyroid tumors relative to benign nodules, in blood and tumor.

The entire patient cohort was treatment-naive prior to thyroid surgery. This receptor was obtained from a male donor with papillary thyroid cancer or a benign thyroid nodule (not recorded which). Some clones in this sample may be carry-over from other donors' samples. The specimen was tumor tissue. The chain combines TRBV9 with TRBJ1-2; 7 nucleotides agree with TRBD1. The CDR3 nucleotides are TGTGCCAGCAGCGTAGCTGAGGGGGCGAGTGGCTACACCTGC. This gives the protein CASSVAEGASGYTC.